This TCR beta chain emerged from a study of CD8 T cells in ankylosing spondylitis (dated by TCRdb to 2016 to 2017). For the wider study: T cell receptor beta repertoires were profiled in healthy donors and ankylosing spondylitis patients so that disease-linked TCR variants could be found. The full study cohort comprised about 24 ankylosing spondylitis patients and 85 to 120 healthy donors. Peripheral blood samples were taken, and synovial fluid was additionally collected from ankylosing spondylitis patients. The paper's findings and limits, for the study overall: Some of the motif variants had been reported before in the synovial fluid and blood of reactive arthritis patients, a finding that suggests common disease-initiation mechanisms. The disease-linked clones were reported to be significantly enriched in matched synovial fluid samples from ankylosing spondylitis patients. In peripheral blood, the disease-linked clones were found at relatively low frequencies and had a CD8+ phenotype. A TCR beta motif made up of several highly homologous amino acid variants appeared to be characteristic of blood from ankylosing spondylitis patients.

The germline V and J ends show losses of 2 bases and 5 bases respectively, and no gene match explains 8 bases of the junction. From its cysteine to its phenylalanine, the CDR3 spans 15 amino acids. Of all the DNA, just the CDR3 is kept, 45 bases in frame from base 1. In the germline V gene, CDR1 corresponds to SGHRS and CDR2 to YFSETQ. Many counts were recorded for this clonotype. The antigen it recognizes is unknown. No clone much larger than this one lies a single base away; base qualities are absent. Sequencing used an Illumina HiSeq 2500. Quantitative 5'-RACE with molecular barcodes was the method used to prepare the TCR beta libraries. On the study's bioinformatics: To identify disease-linked TCR variants, a new computational method was used, one built on a probabilistic model of VDJ rearrangement. The public reads were reprocessed in TCRdb via fastp at Q25 and MiXCR, keeping in-frame beta chains. Rows are unified per CDR3 protein, each entry keeping the most common DNA and genes. For this entry, the V and J calls and clone size follow TCRdb and not the study's own pipeline. The sample profile shows about 92,000 distinct CDR3 sequences; 8.8% of them were found once. The top ten clones comprise roughly 5.5% of the sample.

The sequence joins TRBV5-1 to TRBJ1-2; the junction holds 8 bases that match TRBD1. Sequenced: blood, either unsorted or a sorted T cell fraction (not recorded which). The receptor's source is a male donor with ankylosing spondylitis or in good health (not recorded which). Here the CDR3 is given as CASSFSQGAEYGYTF. The nucleotide sequence reads TGCGCCAGCAGCTTCAGTCAGGGGGCGGAGTATGGCTACACCTTC.